A selection of T cell receptor beta chains follows, all from one sample in a study of blood T cell repertoires in COVID-19. Clones were sequenced by immunoSEQ multiplex PCR, and TCRdb holds only the in-frame ones, with some missing. The repertoire includes about 220,000 clones, over 70% of them detected once, and more than 7% sits in the top ten. The sequencing sample was made of peripheral blood. The receptors stem from a woman in her seventies with acute or convalescent COVID-19. Each CDR3 is given with its conserved first and last residue. D genes are given only for firm matches. Not every row has a clone size; where given, it reads once, few, many or a size class.

j_call clone_size v_call d_call cdr3_nt cdr3_aa
TRBJ2-7 NA TRBV9 NA TGTGCCAGCAGCGTAGATGCCAACCGCGCCTACGAGCAGTACTTC CASSVDANRAYEQYF
TRBJ2-1 NA TRBV28 TRBD2 TGTGCCAGCAGTGTAGGGACTAGGAGGGATGAGCAGTTCTTC CASSVGTRRDEQFF
TRBJ2-5 NA TRBV5-4 TRBD2 TGTGCCAGCAGTGCCGCGGGGGGGCAGAAGACCCAGTACTTC CASSAAGGQKTQYF
TRBJ2-3 NA TRBV24-1 NA TGTGCCACCAGTGATTTGCAGGATTGGGGGCGCACAGATACGCAGTATTTT CATSDLQDWGRTDTQYF
TRBJ1-4 NA TRBV9 NA TGTGCCAGCAGCCCTTGGGGGGGAGGGCAGAATAATGAAAAACTGTTTTTT CASSPWGGGQNNEKLFF
TRBJ1-1 NA TRBV30 NA TGTGCCTGGAGTTTGGGGCAATTCACTGAAGCTTTCTTT CAWSLGQFTEAFF
TRBJ2-5 NA TRBV10-1 NA TGCGCCAGCAGTGAGTCGACAGGCCAAGAGACCCAGTACTTC CASSESTGQETQYF
TRBJ2-5 NA TRBV3-1/TRBV3-2 TRBD2 TGTGCCAGCAGCCCTATGGAGGTTAGCGGGGGGCCGGGCCAGTACTTC CASSPMEVSGGPGQYF
TRBJ2-4 NA TRBV7-9 NA TGTGCCAGCAGCTTAGGGGCAAATCTAGCCAAAAACATTCAGTACTTC CASSLGANLAKNIQYF
TRBJ1-1 NA TRBV5-4 TRBD1 TGTGCCATCTCAGGGGGCGTGGACACTGAAGCTTTCTTT CAISGGVDTEAFF
TRBJ2-5 NA TRBV25-1 NA TGTGCCAGCAGTGAAGGGCACTTACACCAAGAGACCCAGTACTTC CASSEGHLHQETQYF
TRBJ2-3 NA TRBV28 NA TGTGCCAGCAGTTTTGGTAGATCTAGCACAGATACGCAGTATTTT CASSFGRSSTDTQYF
TRBJ2-3 NA TRBV5-1 NA TGCGCCAGCAGCCCCCGAGGGGGGGGCCCTAGCACAGATACGCAGTATTTT CASSPRGGGPSTDTQYF
TRBJ2-2 NA TRBV28 NA TGTGCCAGCAGTCTTACGGGGGTACTTGACACCGGGGAGCTGTTTTTT CASSLTGVLDTGELFF
TRBJ2-5 NA TRBV6-4 TRBD2 TGTGCCAGTAAGAGGGCTAGCGGGGAACAAGAGACCCAGTACTTC CASKRASGEQETQYF
TRBJ2-3 NA TRBV10-3 TRBD1 TGTGCCATGACAGGGGCTGGCACAGATACGCAGTATTTT CAMTGAGTDTQYF
TRBJ1-2 NA TRBV6-5 NA TGTGCCAGCAGGCCAACAGGTTATGAAAGCTACACCTTC CASRPTGYESYTF
TRBJ2-5 NA TRBV25-1 TRBD1 TGTGCCAGCAGTGCCTCGGACAGGGACGTCGGGACCCAGTACTTC CASSASDRDVGTQYF
TRBJ1-2 NA TRBV5-1 NA TGCGCCAGCAGCTCGACAGCGTATGGCTACACCTTC CASSSTAYGYTF
TRBJ2-1 once TRBV5-4 TRBD2 TGTGCCAGCAGCCTTCGACTAGCGGGGGCGAATGAGCAGTTCTTC CASSLRLAGANEQFF
TRBJ2-5 NA TRBV12-3/TRBV12-4 TRBD1 TGTGCCACCAGGGACAGTTGGGTAGAGACCCAGTACTTC CATRDSWVETQYF
TRBJ2-5 many TRBV2 NA TGTGCCAGCAGTGACCGCGTCAGGGGACAAGAGACCCAGTACTTC CASSDRVRGQETQYF
TRBJ2-2 NA TRBV12-5 TRBD2 TGTGCTAGTGGTTTGGTACTAGGCGGGGGGACCTCTCAACTAACGAACACCGGGGAGCTGTTTTTT CASGLVLGGGTSQLTNTGELFF
TRBJ2-2 NA TRBV11-2 TRBD2 TGTGCCAGCGCTCGTTCGGGGGGCACCGGGGAGCTGTTTTTT CASARSGGTGELFF
TRBJ2-3 NA TRBV19 TRBD2 TGTGCCAGTAGTATGGGGACTAGCGGGGGGCGTGATACGCAGTATTTT CASSMGTSGGRDTQYF
TRBJ2-3 NA TRBV7-3 TRBD2 TGTGCCAGCAGCTTACTAGCGGGGGGGCCAGATACGCAGTATTTT CASSLLAGGPDTQYF
TRBJ2-1 NA TRBV24-1 NA TGTGCCACCAGTGATTCGGACTTCTCAAATGCCAATGAGCAGTTCTTC CATSDSDFSNANEQFF
TRBJ1-1 NA TRBV12-3/TRBV12-4 NA TGTGCCAGCAGTTTCTCCCGGGAGACTGAAGCTTTCTTT CASSFSRETEAFF
TRBJ1-4 NA TRBV6-1 TRBD1 TGTGCCAGCAGTGAGATGCAGGGGGCGGAAAAACTGTTTTTT CASSEMQGAEKLFF
TRBJ1-5 NA TRBV19 NA TGTGCCAGTAAAGCGGGGTCACGAGGAAGCAATCAGCCCCAGCATTTT CASKAGSRGSNQPQHF
TRBJ2-7 NA TRBV7-9 NA TGTGCCAGCAGCCTATCCTACGAGCAGTACTTC CASSLSYEQYF
TRBJ2-3 NA TRBV6-4 NA TGTGCCAGCAGTGACTCAAAGAGTTCCGCCGCAGATACGCAGTATTTT CASSDSKSSAADTQYF
TRBJ1-1 few TRBV19 NA TGTGCCAGTAGTATCACGAGGCTTGGGAACACTGAAGCTTTCTTT CASSITRLGNTEAFF
TRBJ2-1 NA TRBV14 TRBD2 TGTGCCAGCAGCCAAGTACTAGCGGGGGGGCCGTGGCAGTTCTTC CASSQVLAGGPWQFF
TRBJ2-7 NA TRBV7-2 TRBD2 TGTGCCAGCAGCTTCACTAGCGGGCCTGCCTACGAGCAGTACTTC CASSFTSGPAYEQYF
TRBJ2-2 NA TRBV11-2 TRBD1 TGTGCCAGCAGCAGACCCCGGGACAGGGGGCGCGGGGACACCGGGGAGCTGTTTTTT CASSRPRDRGRGDTGELFF
TRBJ2-2 once TRBV15 TRBD1 TGTGCCACCAGCTTGACAGGGCGGGACACCGGGGAGCTGTTTTTT CATSLTGRDTGELFF
TRBJ2-5 NA TRBV3-1/TRBV3-2 TRBD2 TGTGCCAGCAGCCAAGTCCCTCCTTTAGCGGGGGACCCTGGAGAGACCCAGTACTTC CASSQVPPLAGDPGETQYF
TRBJ1-2 NA TRBV5-8 NA TGTGCCAGCAGCTCAGGGCTCCGAGACTATGGCTACACCTTC CASSSGLRDYGYTF
TRBJ1-5 NA TRBV5-1 NA TGCGCCAGCAGCTTGTCCGGGCAGGGCGGACAGCCCCAGCATTTT CASSLSGQGGQPQHF
TRBJ1-1 NA TRBV7-2 TRBD1 TGTGCCAGCAGCCCCAGACAGGGGGTGGGGAACACTGAAGCTTTCTTT CASSPRQGVGNTEAFF
TRBJ1-2 once TRBV7-2 TRBD1 TGTGCCAGCAGCCTTGGTCATTCTACAGGGGACGGCTACACCTTC CASSLGHSTGDGYTF
TRBJ1-1 few TRBV6-5 TRBD1 TGTGCCAGCATTTCCCGGGACAGGGGGTACACTGAAGCTTTCTTT CASISRDRGYTEAFF
TRBJ2-1 NA TRBV29-1 TRBD2 TGCAGCGACTTAGCGGGGACTTACAATGAGCAGTTCTTC CSDLAGTYNEQFF
TRBJ2-5 NA TRBV2 NA TGTGCCAGCAGATCCCGCGGAGTTCAAGAGACCCAGTACTTC CASRSRGVQETQYF